What follows are 15 T cell receptor beta chains derived from one specimen sequenced in a study of regulatory T cells in long-lasting Graves disease. The sample's time point: newly diagnosed GD, antithyroid drugs for less than 3 months. RNA isolated from PBMCs was used to make the TCR library. Libraries of TCR beta came from iRepertoire HTBI primers plus Arm-PCR of CDR3 regions. TCRdb reprocessed the multiplex PCR reads via MiXCR and lists one record per CDR3 protein. This table holds a few hundred thousand distinct CDR3 sequences, around an eighth found once. These data were likewise used in another study, on T cells in Graves' hyperthyroidism and ophthalmopathy.

The starting material was peripheral blood mononuclear cells (PBMCs), obtained at new diagnosis, from a patient treated with antithyroid drugs. These receptors were obtained from a man aged 25 to 40 with Graves disease.

This clonotype occurred many times. The chain employs TRBV20-1 and TRBJ2-3; 8 bases are shared with TRBD1. CDR1 and CDR2 (germline): DFQATT, SNEGSKA (reference sequence). V was clipped by 4 bases and J by 3 bases; unmatched bases: 6. The CDR3 loop spans 14 amino acids. CDR3 bases: TGCAGTGCTATACAGGGGGGAGGAACAGATACGCAGTATTTT. Protein sequence: CSAIQGGGTDTQYF.

This clonotype was counted only a few times. An end of the junction does not agree with germline; a read error may underlie this. The chain uses TRBV5-1 and TRBJ2-2, with a tentative D call TRBD2 (5 bases). Germline-derived CDR1 and CDR2 are SGHRS and YFSETQ. The CDR3 covers 15 residues. CDR3 nucleotide sequence: TGCGCCAGCAGCTTGGTAGCGCGGAACACCGGGGAGCTGCTTTTT. Its protein product is CASSLVARNTGELLF.

There are many counts of this clonotype. The chain links TRBV5-6 to TRBJ1-5; D is uncertain. The CDR3 is made up of 13 amino acids. V lost 4 bases, J lost 7 bases, and 12 bases lay in between. Germline CDR1 and CDR2: SGHDT and YYEEEE. CDR3 coding DNA: TGTGCCAGCAGCCTGAGGGTGGGGCAGCCCCAGCATTTT. It translates to CASSLRVGQPQHF.

This clonotype was counted between two and nine times. The chain joins TRBV6-2 or TRBV6-3 to TRBJ2-1; D is unresolved. In germline, CDR1 is MNHEY, CDR2 SVGEGT. V was trimmed by 0 bases and J by 10 bases, leaving 13 bases between them. The CDR3 has 14 residues. CDR3 protein: CASSYSPAMVEQFF. The CDR3 DNA reads TGTGCCAGCAGTTACTCCCCGGCGATGGTGGAGCAGTTCTTC.

The count of this clonotype is one. The CDR3: CASSPFRGTDTGELFF. In nucleotides, the CDR3 is TGTGCCAGCAGCCCCTTTCGGGGAACGGACACCGGGGAGCTGTTTTTT. The chain joins TRBV14 to TRBJ2-2; D might be TRBD2 (5 bases). V was shortened by 4 bases and J by 3 bases, with 15 bases between the two germline ends. The CDR3 is 16 residues long. CDR1 SGHDN and CDR2 FVKESK come from the germline V gene.

This clonotype was detected many times. The rearrangement links TRBV10-3 to TRBJ2-1; D might be TRBD1 or TRBD2, each matching 6 bases. The ends were cut back, 6 bases at V and 15 bases at J, with 18 bases in the middle. The length of the CDR3 is 12 residues. Looked up from germline, CDR1 is ENHRY and CDR2 is SYGVKD. This chain's CDR3 is CAIRGGISGPFF. The CDR3 DNA sequence: TGTGCCATCAGGGGGGGCATATCGGGTCCGTTCTTC.

The chain couples TRBV6-1 to TRBJ1-5; D is possibly TRBD1 (6 bases). The CDR3 sequence is 15 residues long. The V end lost 7 bases, the J end lost 6 bases, and 19 bases lay between the germline ends. Germline V CDR1 and CDR2: MNHNS, SASEGT. CDR3 amino acids: CASTLPGGAGQPQHF. CDR3 sequence (DNA): TGTGCCAGCACTCTCCCTGGGGGCGCGGGTCAGCCCCAGCATTTT.

This clonotype was detected a few times. This chain links TRBV6-2 or TRBV6-3 with TRBJ1-5; 7 nucleotides match TRBD1. This CDR3 comprises 11 residues. After removal of 7 bases from V and 11 bases from J, the junction contained 5 bases not matched to a gene. CDR1 is MNHEY and CDR2 is SVGEGT in the germline V gene. CDR3 protein: CASTIQGTQHF. CDR3 sequence (DNA): TGTGCCAGCACCATACAGGGGACCCAGCATTTT.

This clonotype was observed a handful of times. J is TRBJ2-5 and V is TRBV3-1, with D perhaps matching TRBD2 (5 bases). This CDR3 spans 15 amino acids. Germline CDR1 is LGHDT and CDR2 is YNNKEL (reference sequence). V was pared by 0 bases and J by 3 bases, with 11 bases between. The CDR3 region is CASSQEEGWEETQYF. In DNA form, the CDR3 reads TGTGCCAGCAGCCAAGAAGAGGGTTGGGAAGAGACCCAGTACTTC.

This clonotype was counted many times. The CDR3 nucleotides are TGCAGTGCCACCATAGCGGGAGGGCAGGAGACCCAGTACTTC. Its translation: CSATIAGGQETQYF. The chain links TRBV20-1 to TRBJ2-5; 11 positions agree with TRBD2. J lost 5 bases, V lost 6 bases, and 8 bases had no gene match. Looked up from germline, CDR1 is DFQATT and CDR2 is SNEGSKA (reference sequence). This CDR3 is built from 14 residues.

This clonotype showed up many times. CDR3 loop: CASSLEGRETNEQFF. DNA for the CDR3: TGCGCCAGCAGCTTGGAGGGCAGGGAAACCAATGAGCAGTTCTTC. The chain recombines TRBV5-1 with TRBJ2-1, with D perhaps matching TRBD1 (5 bases). The CDR3 runs 15 residues. Germline-derived CDR1 and CDR2 are SGHRS and YFSETQ. Deletions cut 0 bases from V and 6 bases from J, with 13 bases between.

The chain combines TRBV19 with TRBJ2-6; D gene uncertain. Germline V gene lookup returns CDR1 LNHDA and CDR2 SQIVND (reference sequence). This CDR3 has 16 amino acids. With 1 base removed from V and 0 bases from J, the gap between germline ends came to 7 bases. This CDR3 reads CASSIGYNSGANVLTF. The CDR3 nucleotides are TGTGCCAGTAGTATAGGTTACAACTCTGGGGCCAACGTCCTGACTTTC. The whole variable domain, filled in from reference TRBV19 and TRBJ2-6, reads DGGITQSPKYLFRKEGQNVTLSCEQNLNHDAMYWYRQDPGQGLRLIYYSQIVNDFQKGDIAEGYSVSREKKESFPLTVTSAQKNPTAFYLCASSIGYNSGANVLTFGAGSRLTVL.

The chain combines TRBV29-1 with TRBJ2-7, with 9 nucleotides matching TRBD1. CDR1 is SQVTM, CDR2 ANQGSEA, per germline. The CDR3 loop spans 13 amino acids. V gave up 6 bases and J gave up 7 bases; unmatched junction bases: 10. This CDR3 is CSVVRDRVGEQYF. CDR3 in DNA: TGCAGCGTGGTCCGGGACAGGGTCGGGGAGCAGTACTTC.

In this sample, this clonotype turned up many times. V gene TRBV10-3 combines with J gene TRBJ2-5; 7 bases are shared with TRBD1. The CDR3 covers 14 residues. V was clipped by 5 bases and J by 5 bases; unmatched bases: 8. Germline V gene data show CDR1 as ENHRY and CDR2 as SYGVKD. This CDR3 is CAISHEGARETQYF. The CDR3 DNA reads TGTGCCATCAGTCACGAGGGGGCTCGGGAGACCCAGTACTTC.

At least ten counts were recorded for this clonotype. The CDR3 here is CAIVISPEDEQFF. As DNA, the CDR3 is TGTGCCATAGTAATCAGCCCGGAGGATGAGCAGTTCTTC. The rearrangement joins TRBV10-3 to TRBJ2-1, with TRBD2 as a possible D gene (5 bases). Germline V CDR1 and CDR2: ENHRY, SYGVKD. CDR3 length: 13 amino acids. V dropped 9 bases and J dropped 8 bases, with 17 bases sitting between them.